These 7 T cell receptor beta chains originate from one sample sequenced in a study of blood T cell repertoires in COVID-19. The table came from immunoSEQ multiplex PCR; TCRdb's copy has only in-frame clones and leaves some out. Among roughly 160,000 clones, roughly four fifths were seen once, and the ten largest hold about 2%. What was sequenced was peripheral blood. Every receptor here comes from a woman of 80 years or more with acute or convalescent COVID-19.

The rearrangement links TRBV7-2 to TRBJ1-2; D is unresolved. Per the germline V gene, CDR1 is SGHTA and CDR2 is FQGNSA. The CDR3 runs to 14 residues. V gave up 4 bases and J gave up 8 bases, with 17 bases separating them. For the CDR3, the DNA is TGTGCCAGCAGCTCCGCGGGCCGGCGGGAAGGCTACACCTTC. Residues: CASSSAGRREGYTF.

For the CDR3, the DNA is TGTGCCAGCAGCCCGGGCGGGAATGAAAAACTGTTTTTT. As protein: CASSPGGNEKLFF. The chain uses TRBV11-2 and TRBJ1-4; D is unresolved. Germline CDR1 SGHAT, CDR2 FQNNGV. The V end lost 5 bases, the J end lost 5 bases, and 9 bases lay between the germline ends. The CDR3 is 13 amino acids.

The CDR3 loop reads CASRTGQGAGEQYF. CDR3 bases: TGTGCCAGCAGAACGGGACAGGGGGCGGGCGAGCAGTACTTC. The V and J genes are TRBV6-5 and TRBJ2-7, with 12 bases that match TRBD1. Germline CDR1 and CDR2: MNHEY and SVGAGI. Trimming cost V 6 bases and J 6 bases; bases outside gene matches: 6. The CDR3 has 14 amino acids.

V and J are TRBV9 and TRBJ1-2; possible D gene TRBD1, 6 bases. Deletions cut 5 bases from V and 7 bases from J, with 21 bases between. The length of the CDR3 is 15 residues. Germline V gene sequence: CDR1 SGDLS, CDR2 YYNGEE. DNA of the CDR3: TGTGCCAGCAGTCTCGATTTGGCAGGGGTAACTGGCTACACCTTC. It translates to CASSLDLAGVTGYTF.

The V gene is TRBV7-2, the J gene TRBJ1-1; TRBD1 matches 8 bases. J lost 4 bases, V lost 5 bases, and 9 bases had no gene match. This CDR3 spans 15 amino acids. Germline V gene sequence: CDR1 SGHTA, CDR2 FQGNSA. Here the CDR3 reads CASSSRTGSFTEAFF. For the CDR3, the DNA is TGTGCCAGCAGCAGCCGGACAGGGAGCTTCACTGAAGCTTTCTTT.

This sequence joins TRBV5-4 and TRBJ1-6; D is undetermined. Germline assignment: CDR1 SGHNT and CDR2 YYREEE (reference sequence). There are 14 residues in the CDR3. The germline V and J ends were trimmed by 2 bases and 9 bases, with 12 bases remaining between them. CDR3 nucleotides: TGTGCCAGCAGCTTCGGGGATAGTTTTTCACCCCTCCACTTT. This codes for CASSFGDSFSPLHF.

The chain uses TRBV14 and TRBJ2-7, with D hard to call. Trimming removed 1 base at V and 4 bases at J, with 2 bases between. The germline V gene encodes CDR1 SGHDN and CDR2 FVKESK. CDR3 length equals 11 residues. CDR3 amino acids: CASSQVYEQYF. The CDR3 DNA reads TGTGCCAGCAGCCAAGTATACGAGCAGTACTTC.